This T cell receptor beta chain was identified in a study of control samples from healthy donors and cancer patients. Germline assignment: CDR1 SGHDT and CDR2 YYEEEE. The V and J ends lost 3 bases and 4 bases, in that order; junction bases with no gene match: 5. The CDR3 loop spans 14 amino acids. Sequencing used immunoSEQ multiplex PCR; TCRdb keeps in-frame clones, though not all of them. The sample lists roughly 180,000 clones, 75% to 95% occurring once. The chain links TRBV5-6 to TRBJ2-7, with TRBD1 identical over 9 bases. The sequenced sample was blood. The TCR sequence derives from a woman between 40 and 55 years old in good health. This chain's CDR3 is CASSYSGTGYEQYF. DNA for the CDR3: TGTGCCAGCAGCTACTCCGGGACAGGGTACGAGCAGTACTTC.